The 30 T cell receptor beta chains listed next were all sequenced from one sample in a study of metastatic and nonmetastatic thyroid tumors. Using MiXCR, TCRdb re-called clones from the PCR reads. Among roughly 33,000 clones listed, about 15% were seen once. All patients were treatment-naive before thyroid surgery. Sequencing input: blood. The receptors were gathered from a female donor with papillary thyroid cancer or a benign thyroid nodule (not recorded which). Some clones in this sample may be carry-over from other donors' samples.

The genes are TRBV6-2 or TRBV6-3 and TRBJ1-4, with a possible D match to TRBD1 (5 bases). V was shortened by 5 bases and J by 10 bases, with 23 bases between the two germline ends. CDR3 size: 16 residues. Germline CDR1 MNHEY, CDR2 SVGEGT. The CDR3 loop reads CASSATRKGTAGKLFF. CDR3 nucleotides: TGTGCCAGCAGTGCAACGAGGAAAGGGACTGCTGGAAAACTGTTTTTT.

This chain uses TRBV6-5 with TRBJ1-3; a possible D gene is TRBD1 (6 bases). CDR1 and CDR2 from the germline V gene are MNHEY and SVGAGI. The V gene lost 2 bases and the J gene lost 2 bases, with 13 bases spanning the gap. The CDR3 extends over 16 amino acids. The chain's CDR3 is CASSYAPGAAGNTIYF. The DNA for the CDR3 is TGTGCCAGCAGTTACGCCCCGGGGGCGGCTGGAAACACCATATATTTT.

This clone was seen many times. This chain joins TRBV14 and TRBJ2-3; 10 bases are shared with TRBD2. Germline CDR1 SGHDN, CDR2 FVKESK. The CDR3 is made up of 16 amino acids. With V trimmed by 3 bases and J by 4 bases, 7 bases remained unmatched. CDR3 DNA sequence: TGTGCCAGCAGCCAGGCTAGCGGGAGATGGGCAGATACGCAGTATTTT. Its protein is CASSQASGRWADTQYF.

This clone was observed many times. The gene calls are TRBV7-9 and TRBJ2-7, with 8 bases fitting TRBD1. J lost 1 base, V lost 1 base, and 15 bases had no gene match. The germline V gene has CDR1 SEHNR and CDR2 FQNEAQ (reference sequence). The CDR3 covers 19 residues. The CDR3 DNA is TGTGCCAGCAGCTTAGTCCCCGGACAGGGCGCCCAGAATTCCTACGAGCAGTACTTC. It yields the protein CASSLVPGQGAQNSYEQYF.

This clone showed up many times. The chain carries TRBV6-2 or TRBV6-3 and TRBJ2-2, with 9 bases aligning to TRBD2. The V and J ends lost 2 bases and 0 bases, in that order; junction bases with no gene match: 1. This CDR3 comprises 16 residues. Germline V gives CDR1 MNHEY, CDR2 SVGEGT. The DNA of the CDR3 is TGTGCCAGCAGTTACGGCGGGAGGGCGAACACCGGGGAGCTGTTTTTT. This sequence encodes CASSYGGRANTGELFF.

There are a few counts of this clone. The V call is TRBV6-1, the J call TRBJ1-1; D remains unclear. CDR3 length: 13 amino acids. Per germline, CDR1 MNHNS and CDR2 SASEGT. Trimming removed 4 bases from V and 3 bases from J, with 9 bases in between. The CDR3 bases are TGTGCCAGCAGTGCCGTCCTTGACACTGAAGCTTTCTTT. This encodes CASSAVLDTEAFF.

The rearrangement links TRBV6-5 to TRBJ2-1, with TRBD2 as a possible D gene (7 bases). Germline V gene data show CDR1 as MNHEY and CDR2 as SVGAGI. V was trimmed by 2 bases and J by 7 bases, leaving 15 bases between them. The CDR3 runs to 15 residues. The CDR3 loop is CASSYRAGEGNEQFF. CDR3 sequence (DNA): TGTGCCAGCAGTTACCGGGCAGGGGAGGGGAATGAGCAGTTCTTC.

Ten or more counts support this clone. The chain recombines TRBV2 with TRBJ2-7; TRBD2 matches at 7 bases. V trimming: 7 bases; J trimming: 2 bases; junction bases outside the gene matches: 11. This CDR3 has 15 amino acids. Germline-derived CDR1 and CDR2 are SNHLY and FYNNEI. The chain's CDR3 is CASKGREGPAYEQYF. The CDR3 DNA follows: TGTGCCAGCAAGGGGAGGGAGGGCCCCGCCTACGAGCAGTACTTC.

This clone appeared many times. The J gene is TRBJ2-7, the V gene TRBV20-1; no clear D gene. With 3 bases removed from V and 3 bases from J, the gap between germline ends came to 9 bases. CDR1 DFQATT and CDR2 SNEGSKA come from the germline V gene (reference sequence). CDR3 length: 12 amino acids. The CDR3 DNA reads TGCAGTGCTAGCGGCGTGGGCTACGAGCAGTACTTC. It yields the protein CSASGVGYEQYF.

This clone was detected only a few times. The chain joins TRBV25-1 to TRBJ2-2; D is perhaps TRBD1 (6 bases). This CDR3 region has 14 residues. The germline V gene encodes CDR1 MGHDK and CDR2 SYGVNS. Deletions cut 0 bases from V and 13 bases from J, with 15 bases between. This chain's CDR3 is CASSEYRDTGWLFF. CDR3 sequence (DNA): TGTGCCAGCAGTGAATACCGGGACACCGGGTGGCTGTTTTTT.

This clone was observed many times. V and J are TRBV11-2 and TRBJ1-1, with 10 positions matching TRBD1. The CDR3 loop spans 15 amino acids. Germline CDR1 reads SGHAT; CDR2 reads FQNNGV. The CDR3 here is CAITFGDRGNTEAFF. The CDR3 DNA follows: TGTGCTATTACCTTCGGGGACAGGGGGAACACTGAAGCTTTCTTT.

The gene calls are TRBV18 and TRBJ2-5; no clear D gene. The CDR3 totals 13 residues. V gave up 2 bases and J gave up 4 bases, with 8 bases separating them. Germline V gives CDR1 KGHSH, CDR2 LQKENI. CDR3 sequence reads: CASSPSTGETQYF. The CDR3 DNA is TGTGCCAGCTCACCAAGTACGGGAGAGACCCAGTACTTC.

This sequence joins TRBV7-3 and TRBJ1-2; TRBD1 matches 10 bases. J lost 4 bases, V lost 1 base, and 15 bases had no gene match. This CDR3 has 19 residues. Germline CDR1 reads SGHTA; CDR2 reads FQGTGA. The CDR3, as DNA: TGTGCCAGCAGCTTAAGGATCCTCGCCGGGACAGGGGTCGGCTATGGCTACACCTTC. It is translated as CASSLRILAGTGVGYGYTF.

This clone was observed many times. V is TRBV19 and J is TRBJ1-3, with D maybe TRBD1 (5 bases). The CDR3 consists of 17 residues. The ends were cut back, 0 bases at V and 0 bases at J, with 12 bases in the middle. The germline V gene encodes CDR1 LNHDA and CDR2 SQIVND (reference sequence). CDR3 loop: CASSIDATGFSGNTIYF. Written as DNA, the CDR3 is TGTGCCAGTAGTATAGACGCAACAGGTTTCTCTGGAAACACCATATATTTT.

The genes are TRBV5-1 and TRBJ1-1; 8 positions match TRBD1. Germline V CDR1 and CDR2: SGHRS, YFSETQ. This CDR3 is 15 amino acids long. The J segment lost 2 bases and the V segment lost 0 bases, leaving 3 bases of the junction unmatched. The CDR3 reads CASSLEGTGNTEAFF. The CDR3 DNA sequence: TGCGCCAGCAGCTTGGAAGGGACAGGAAACACTGAAGCTTTCTTT.

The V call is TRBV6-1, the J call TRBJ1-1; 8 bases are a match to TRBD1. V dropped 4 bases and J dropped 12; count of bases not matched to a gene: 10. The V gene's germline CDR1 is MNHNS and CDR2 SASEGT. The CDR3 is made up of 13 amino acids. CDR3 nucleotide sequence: TGTGCCAGCAGTGGGACAGGGACGCTTAGAACTTTCTTT. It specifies CASSGTGTLRTFF.

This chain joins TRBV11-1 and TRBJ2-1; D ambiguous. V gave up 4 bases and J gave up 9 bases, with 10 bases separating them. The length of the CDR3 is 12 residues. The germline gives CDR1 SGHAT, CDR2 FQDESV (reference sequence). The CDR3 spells CASSSILGEQFF. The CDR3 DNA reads TGTGCCAGCAGCTCTATTCTAGGTGAGCAGTTCTTC.

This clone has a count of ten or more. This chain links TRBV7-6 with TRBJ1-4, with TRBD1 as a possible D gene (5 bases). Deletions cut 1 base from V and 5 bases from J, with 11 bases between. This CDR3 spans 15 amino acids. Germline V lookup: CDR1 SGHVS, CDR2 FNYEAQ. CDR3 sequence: CASSLDGTRNEKLFF. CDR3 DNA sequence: TGTGCCAGCAGCTTAGATGGGACGAGGAATGAAAAACTGTTTTTT. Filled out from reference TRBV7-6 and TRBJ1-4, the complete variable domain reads GAGVSQSPRYKVTKRGQDVALRCDPISGHVSLYWYRQALGQGPEFLTYFNYEAQQDKSGLPNDRFSAERPEGSISTLTIQRTEQRDSAMYRCASSLDGTRNEKLFFGSGTQLSVL.

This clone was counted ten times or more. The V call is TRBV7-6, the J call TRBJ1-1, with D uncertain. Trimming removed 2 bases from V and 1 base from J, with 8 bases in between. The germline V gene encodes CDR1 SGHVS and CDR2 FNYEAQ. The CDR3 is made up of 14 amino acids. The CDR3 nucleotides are TGTGCCAGCAGCTTATACCAGGCGAACACTGAAGCTTTCTTT. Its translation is CASSLYQANTEAFF.

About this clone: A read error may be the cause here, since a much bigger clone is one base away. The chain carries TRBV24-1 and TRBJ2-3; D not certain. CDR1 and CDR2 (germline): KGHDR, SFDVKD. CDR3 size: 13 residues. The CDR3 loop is CATAIGPTDTQYF. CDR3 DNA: TGTGCCACCGCTATCGGCCCCACAGACACGCAGTATTTT.

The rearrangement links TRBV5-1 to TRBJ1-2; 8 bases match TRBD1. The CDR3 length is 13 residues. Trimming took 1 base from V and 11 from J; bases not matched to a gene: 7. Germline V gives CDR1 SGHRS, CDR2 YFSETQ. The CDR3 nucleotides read TGCGCCAGCAGCTTGTCCGTGGACAGGGTGTACACCTTC. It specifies CASSLSVDRVYTF.

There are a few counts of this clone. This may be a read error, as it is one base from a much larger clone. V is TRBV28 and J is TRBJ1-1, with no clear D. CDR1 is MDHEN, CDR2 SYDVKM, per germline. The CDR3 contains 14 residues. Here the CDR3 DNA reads TGTGCCGGCAGTCCCGGAGGATTGAACACTGAAGCTTTCTTT. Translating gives CAGSPGGLNTEAFF.

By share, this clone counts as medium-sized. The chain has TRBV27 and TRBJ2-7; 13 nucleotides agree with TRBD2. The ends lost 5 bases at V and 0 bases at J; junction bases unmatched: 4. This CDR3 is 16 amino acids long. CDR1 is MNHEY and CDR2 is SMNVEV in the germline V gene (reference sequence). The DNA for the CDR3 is TGTGCCAGCAGTCCCGGGACTAGCGGGACCTCCTACGAGCAGTACTTC. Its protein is CASSPGTSGTSYEQYF.

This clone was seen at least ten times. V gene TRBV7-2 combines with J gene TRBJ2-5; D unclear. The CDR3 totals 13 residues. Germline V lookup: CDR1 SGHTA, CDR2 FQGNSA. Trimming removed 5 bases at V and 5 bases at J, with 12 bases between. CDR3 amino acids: CASSPQRQETQYF. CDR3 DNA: TGTGCCAGCAGCCCCCAGAGGCAGGAGACCCAGTACTTC.

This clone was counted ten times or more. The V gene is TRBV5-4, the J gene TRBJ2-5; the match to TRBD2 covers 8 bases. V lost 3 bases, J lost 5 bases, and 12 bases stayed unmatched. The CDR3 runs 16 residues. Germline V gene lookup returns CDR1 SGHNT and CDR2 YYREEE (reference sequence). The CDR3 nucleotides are TGTGCCAGCAGCTCCCCCACGGGAGGGCCTGTGGAGACCCAGTACTTC. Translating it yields CASSSPTGGPVETQYF. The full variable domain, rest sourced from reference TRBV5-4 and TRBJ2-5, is ETGVTQSPTHLIKTRGQQVTLRCSSQSGHNTVSWYQQALGQGPQFIFQYYREEENGRGNFPPRFSGLQFPNYSSELNVNALELDDSALYLCASSSPTGGPVETQYFGPGTRLLVL.

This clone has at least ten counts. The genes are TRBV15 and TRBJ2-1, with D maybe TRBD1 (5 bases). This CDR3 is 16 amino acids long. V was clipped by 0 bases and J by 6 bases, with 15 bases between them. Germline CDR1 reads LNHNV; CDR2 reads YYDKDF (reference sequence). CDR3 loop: CATSRDGASSINEQFF. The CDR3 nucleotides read TGTGCCACCAGCAGAGATGGGGCGAGTAGTATCAATGAGCAGTTCTTC.

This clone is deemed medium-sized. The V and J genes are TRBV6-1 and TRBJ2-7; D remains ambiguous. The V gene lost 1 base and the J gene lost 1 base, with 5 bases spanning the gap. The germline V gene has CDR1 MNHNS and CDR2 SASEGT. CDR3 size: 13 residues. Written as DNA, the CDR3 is TGTGCCAGCAGTGAAGGCTATTCCTACGAGCAGTACTTC. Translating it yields CASSEGYSYEQYF.

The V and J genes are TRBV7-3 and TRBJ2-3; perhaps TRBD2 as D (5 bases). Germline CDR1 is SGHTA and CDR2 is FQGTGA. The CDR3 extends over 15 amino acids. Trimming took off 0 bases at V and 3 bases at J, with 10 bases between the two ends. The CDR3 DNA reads TGTGCCAGCAGCTTAACCGTGGGAGCAACAGATACGCAGTATTTT. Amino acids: CASSLTVGATDTQYF.

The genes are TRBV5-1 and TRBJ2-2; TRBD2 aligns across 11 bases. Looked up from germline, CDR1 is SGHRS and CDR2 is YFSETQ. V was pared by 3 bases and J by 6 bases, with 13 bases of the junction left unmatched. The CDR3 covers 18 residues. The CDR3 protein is CASSSWTSGFMGAGELFF. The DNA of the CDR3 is TGCGCCAGCAGCTCCTGGACTAGCGGGTTCATGGGGGCCGGGGAGCTGTTTTTT.

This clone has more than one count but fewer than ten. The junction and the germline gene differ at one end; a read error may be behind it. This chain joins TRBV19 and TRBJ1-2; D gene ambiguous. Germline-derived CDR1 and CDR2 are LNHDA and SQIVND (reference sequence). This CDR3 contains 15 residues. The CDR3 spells CTSSSPRHILYGYTF. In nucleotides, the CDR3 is TGTACCAGTAGTAGCCCGAGGCACATCTTATATGGCTACACCTTC.